The clone carrying this TCR beta chain has just a few counts. The antigen is undetermined. A universal primer binding site was introduced by template switching. The final cDNA contained unique molecular identifiers. TCRdb called the 5' RACE reads again in MiXCR, with one record for every CDR3 protein. The sample lists 240,000 or so distinct CDR3 sequences, 10% to 13% occurring once. The source of the sample is a study of identical twins. Findings and limits, study-wide: With abundant cord blood beta clonotypes, insertions were fewer; memory repertoires showed no such pattern. Modelling underestimated the level of out-of-frame TCR alpha sharing observed in monozygotic twins.

Germline values: CDR1 SQVTM, CDR2 ANQGSEA. Trimming left V 4 bases short and J 0 bases short, with 6 bases between. The CDR3 spans 12 residues. The TCR sequence derives from a man aged 50 to 60 in good health. The material sequenced was memory T cells sorted from blood. This sequence joins TRBV29-1 and TRBJ1-2, with D perhaps matching TRBD1 (5 bases). This CDR3 reads CSVGQTNYGYTF. The CDR3 nucleotides read TGCAGCGTTGGACAGACTAACTATGGCTACACCTTC.